This entry lists 21 T cell receptor beta chains sequenced from one sample in a study of blood T cell repertoires in COVID-19. Sequencing used immunoSEQ multiplex PCR; TCRdb keeps in-frame clones, though not all of them. The sample gives some 290,000 clones, 90% of which show up once; 3% to 5% is in the top ten. Source material: PBMCs or T cells enriched from blood (not recorded which). Receptor source: a woman under 40 who had been exposed to COVID-19.

This sequence joins TRBV11-2 and TRBJ2-4, with 9 positions matching TRBD2. The V segment lost 0 bases and the J segment 8 bases; nucleotides outside the gene matches: 5. This CDR3 spans 15 amino acids. Germline V lookup: CDR1 SGHAT, CDR2 FQNNGV. The chain's CDR3 is CASSLDGGGADIQYF. CDR3 DNA: TGTGCCAGCAGCTTAGACGGCGGGGGGGCCGACATTCAGTACTTC. Using reference TRBV11-2 and TRBJ2-4 for the parts outside the CDR3, the full variable domain is EAGVAQSPRYKIIEKRQSVAFWCNPISGHATLYWYQQILGQGPKLLIQFQNNGVVDDSQLPKDRFSAERLKGVDSTLKIQPAKLEDSAVYLCASSLDGGGADIQYFGAGTRLSVL.

The chain recombines TRBV6-5 with TRBJ1-6; D remains unclear. Trimming cost V 0 bases and J 3 bases, with 9 bases left between them. CDR1 is MNHEY, CDR2 SVGAGI, per germline. The CDR3 length is 16 residues. CDR3: CASSYSSGYYNSPLHF. The CDR3 region has the DNA TGTGCCAGCAGTTACTCGTCAGGATACTATAATTCACCCCTCCACTTT.

The V call is TRBV4-1, the J call TRBJ1-1; TRBD1 aligns across 9 bases. This CDR3 has 16 amino acids. CDR1 and CDR2 from the germline V gene are MGHRA and YSYEKL. With V trimmed by 0 bases and J by 5 bases, 7 bases remained unmatched. Here the CDR3 DNA reads TGCGCCAGCAGCCAAGAACAGGGGGCACGGTGGACTGAAGCTTTCTTT. Encoded protein: CASSQEQGARWTEAFF.

This clone was seen just once. The chain carries TRBV7-8 and TRBJ1-1; D call uncertain. CDR3 length: 19 amino acids. V was trimmed by 2 bases and J by 4 bases, leaving 26 bases between them. Germline-derived CDR1 and CDR2 are SGHVS and FQNEAQ. The CDR3 nucleotides read TGTGCCAGCAGCTTAACCTCTACCCTTCGGGCGGGATTTGGCACTGAAGCTTTCTTT. It translates to CASSLTSTLRAGFGTEAFF.

The chain recombines TRBV6-5 with TRBJ1-1; 7 nucleotides line up with TRBD1. CDR1 and CDR2 (germline): MNHEY, SVGAGI. V lost 6 bases to trimming and J lost 1 base; unmatched junction nucleotides: 5. The CDR3 is 14 amino acids. The CDR3 here is CASSLQGKNTEAFF. CDR3 bases: TGTGCCAGCAGCCTACAGGGGAAGAACACTGAAGCTTTCTTT.

This chain links TRBV6-2 or TRBV6-3 with TRBJ1-5, with D possibly being TRBD1 (6 bases). The CDR3 covers 18 residues. Trimming removed 6 bases from V and 3 bases from J, with 24 bases in between. Germline values: CDR1 MNHEY, CDR2 SVGEGT. The CDR3 DNA follows: TGTGCCAGCAGCCAAGGGGGGGTTTCGAGACATACCAATCAGCCCCAGCATTTT. Amino acid sequence: CASSQGGVSRHTNQPQHF.

This chain uses TRBV6-5 with TRBJ2-7, with TRBD1 matching over 8 bases. CDR3 length: 13 residues. J was trimmed by 4 bases and V by 6 bases; bases with no gene match: 5. CDR1 and CDR2 (germline): MNHEY, SVGAGI. The CDR3 reads CASSTGGRYEQYF. CDR3 in DNA: TGTGCCAGCAGCACAGGGGGAAGGTACGAGCAGTACTTC.

This clone was detected once. V is TRBV27 and J is TRBJ2-1, with 10 bases matching TRBD1. Germline V gives CDR1 MNHEY, CDR2 SMNVEV (reference sequence). V shed 2 bases, J shed 5 bases, and the junction held 3 bases outside the gene matches. There are 15 residues in the CDR3. The CDR3 here is CASSLIGTGDNEQFF. The CDR3 DNA sequence: TGTGCCAGCAGTTTAATCGGGACAGGGGACAATGAGCAGTTCTTC.

The CDR3 DNA is TGTGCCAGCAGCCTCGGTCTAGGTAGCTATGGCTACACCTTC. This gives the protein CASSLGLGSYGYTF. J is TRBJ1-2 and V is TRBV6-5; D is unclear. Trimming pared 6 bases from V and 4 bases from J, leaving 15 bases between. CDR3 size: 14 residues. The germline V gene encodes CDR1 MNHEY and CDR2 SVGAGI.

The V gene is TRBV5-6, the J gene TRBJ1-2, with D tentatively TRBD1 (6 bases). V gave up 1 base and J gave up 8 bases, with 18 bases separating them. Germline CDR1 is SGHDT and CDR2 is YYEEEE. This CDR3 comprises 15 residues. The CDR3 spells CASSLPGQRIGGYTF. The CDR3 nucleotides read TGTGCCAGCAGCTTGCCCGGACAGAGAATAGGGGGCTACACCTTC.

The chain employs TRBV5-1 and TRBJ2-2; D perhaps matches TRBD1 (6 bases). V lost 9 bases and J 3 bases, leaving 15 bases between the germline ends. The V gene's germline CDR1 is SGHRS and CDR2 YFSETQ. The CDR3 sequence is 14 residues long. CDR3 in amino acids: CATSQGSDTGELFF. The CDR3 DNA reads as TGCGCCACCTCACAGGGATCAGACACCGGGGAGCTGTTTTTT.

This chain connects TRBV4-1 to TRBJ1-5; D perhaps matches TRBD1 (6 bases). The V and J ends lost 1 base and 7 bases respectively, with 17 bases between them. The germline CDR1 and CDR2 sequences are MGHRA and YSYEKL. The CDR3 contains 16 residues. CDR3 bases: TGCGCCAGCAGCCAAGTTTGGGGGGGCCCAGGGCAGCCCCAGCATTTT. Protein product: CASSQVWGGPGQPQHF.

CDR3 bases: TGTGCCAGCAGTGAAGTGGCCCACACTGAAGCTTTCTTT. Encoded protein: CASSEVAHTEAFF. The chain employs TRBV2 and TRBJ1-1; D remains ambiguous. V was cut by 1 base and J by 3 bases, with 6 bases left in between. CDR1 SNHLY and CDR2 FYNNEI come from the germline V gene. The length of the CDR3 is 13 residues.

This chain uses TRBV27 with TRBJ1-6; D is uncertain. Germline V CDR1 and CDR2: MNHEY, SMNVEV (reference sequence). The CDR3 consists of 19 residues. The germline V and J ends were trimmed by 0 bases and 0 bases, with 15 bases remaining between them. CDR3 nucleotides: TGTGCCAGCAGTTTATCGATCCGCCGGTTAAGCTCCTATAATTCACCCCTCCACTTT. This sequence encodes CASSLSIRRLSSYNSPLHF.

The chain carries TRBV7-6 and TRBJ1-1; D remains unclear. V was pared by 2 bases and J by 1 base, with 8 bases between. This CDR3 has 14 amino acids. CDR1 SGHVS and CDR2 FNYEAQ come from the germline V gene. CDR3 sequence: CASSLLAGNTEAFF. The CDR3 DNA sequence: TGTGCCAGCAGCTTATTGGCAGGGAACACTGAAGCTTTCTTT.

The chain couples TRBV4-3 to TRBJ1-2; no reliable D call. CDR3 size: 13 residues. V dropped 1 base and J dropped 6 bases, with 9 bases sitting between them. CDR1 is LGHNA, CDR2 YSLEER, per germline. The CDR3 DNA is TGCGCCAGCAGCCAAGTTCCGGTTGATGGCTACACCTTC. Translated: CASSQVPVDGYTF.

J is TRBJ1-2 and V is TRBV10-3, with TRBD1 as a possible D gene (5 bases). The CDR3 sequence is 13 residues long. V was shortened by 10 bases and J by 7 bases, with 19 bases between the two germline ends. CDR1 and CDR2 (germline): ENHRY, SYGVKD. This chain's CDR3 is CANRPDQRGGYTF. CDR3 coding DNA: TGTGCCAACCGCCCGGATCAAAGGGGTGGCTACACCTTC.

The chain links TRBV7-8 to TRBJ1-2; D call uncertain. V lost 0 bases and J lost 2, with 10 bases in between. The germline CDR1 and CDR2 sequences are SGHVS and FQNEAQ. The CDR3 covers 15 residues. The CDR3 sequence: CASSLARVWNYGYTF. In DNA, the CDR3 is TGTGCCAGCAGCTTAGCTCGCGTTTGGAACTATGGCTACACCTTC.

The J gene is TRBJ1-5, the V gene TRBV5-6; D is unresolved. Germline CDR1 reads SGHDT; CDR2 reads YYEEEE. The CDR3 sequence is 16 residues long. V shed 2 bases and J shed 2 bases, with 14 bases lying between them. The CDR3 nucleotides are TGTGCCAGCAGCTTACTAGGAAGGGAGGGCAATCAGCCCCAGCATTTT. Translated: CASSLLGREGNQPQHF.

The chain couples TRBV3-1 (or the pseudogene TRBV3-2) to TRBJ1-2, with 11 nucleotides matching TRBD1. This CDR3 is built from 16 residues. The V gene's germline CDR1 is LGHDT and CDR2 YNNKEL (reference sequence). V was pared by 1 base and J by 4 bases, with 5 bases of the junction left unmatched. In DNA, the CDR3 is TGTGCCAGCAGCCAAGCTTGGACAGGGGGCAGCTATGGCTACACCTTC. This translates into CASSQAWTGGSYGYTF.

This clone was counted between two and nine times. The chain carries TRBV18 and TRBJ1-4, with 8 nucleotides matching TRBD1. The CDR3 is made up of 15 amino acids. Germline V CDR1 and CDR2: KGHSH, LQKENI. Trimming at V came to 2 bases and at J to 7 bases, leaving 6 bases not matched to a gene. CDR3 region: CASSPSRQGFEKLFF. The CDR3 DNA follows: TGTGCCAGCTCACCATCACGACAGGGGTTTGAAAAACTGTTTTTT.